Detailed here is one T cell receptor beta chain. Its antigen is currently unknown. Clones were sequenced by immunoSEQ multiplex PCR, and TCRdb holds only the in-frame ones, with some missing. The sample includes tens of thousands of clones, around 86% of them seen just once. Trimming cost V 6 bases and J 4 bases; bases outside gene matches: 5. CDR3 length: 13 amino acids. The germline gives CDR1 MDHEN, CDR2 SYDVKM. The record originates from a study of PD-L1 blockade in urothelial cancer. Study in general: Male sex and bladder-origin urothelial cancer characterized about 90% of the roughly 30 patients. The study's findings and limits: By 3 weeks, tumor-associated blood clones had expanded more in durable-benefit patients.

Time point of the sample: peripheral blood 6 weeks after treatment start. This material consisted of PBMCs, taken around atezolizumab (anti-PD-L1) treatment. The sequence derives from a man in his 60s with urothelial cancer. The V and J genes are TRBV28 and TRBJ1-2; TRBD1 agrees at 7 bases. CDR3 sequence (DNA): TGTGCCAGCAGCCAGGGACAGCGCTATGGCTACACCTTC. Amino acid sequence: CASSQGQRYGYTF.